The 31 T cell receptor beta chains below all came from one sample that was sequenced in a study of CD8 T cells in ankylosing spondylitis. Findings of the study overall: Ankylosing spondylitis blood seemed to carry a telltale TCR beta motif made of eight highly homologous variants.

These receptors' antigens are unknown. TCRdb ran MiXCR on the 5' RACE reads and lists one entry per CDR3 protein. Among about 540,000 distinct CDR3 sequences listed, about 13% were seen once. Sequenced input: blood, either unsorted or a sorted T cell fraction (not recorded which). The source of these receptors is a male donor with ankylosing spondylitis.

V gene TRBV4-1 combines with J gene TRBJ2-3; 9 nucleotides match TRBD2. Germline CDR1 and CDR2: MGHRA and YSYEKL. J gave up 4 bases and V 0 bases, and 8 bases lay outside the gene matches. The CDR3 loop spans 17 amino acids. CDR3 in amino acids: CASSQDLAGRVADTQYF. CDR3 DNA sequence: TGCGCCAGCAGCCAAGATCTAGCGGGACGTGTGGCAGATACGCAGTATTTT.

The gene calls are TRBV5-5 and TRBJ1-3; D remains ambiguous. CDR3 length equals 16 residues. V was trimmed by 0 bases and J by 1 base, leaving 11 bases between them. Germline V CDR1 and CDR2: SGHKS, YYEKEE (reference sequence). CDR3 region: CASSLADDPSGNTIYF. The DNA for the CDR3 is TGTGCCAGCAGCTTGGCCGACGACCCTTCTGGAAACACCATATATTTT. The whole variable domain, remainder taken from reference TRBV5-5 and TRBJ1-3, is DAGVTQSPTHLIKTRGQQVTLRCSPISGHKSVSWYQQVLGQGPQFIFQYYEKEERGRGNFPDRFSARQFPNYSSELNVNALLLGDSALYLCASSLADDPSGNTIYFGEGSWLTVV.

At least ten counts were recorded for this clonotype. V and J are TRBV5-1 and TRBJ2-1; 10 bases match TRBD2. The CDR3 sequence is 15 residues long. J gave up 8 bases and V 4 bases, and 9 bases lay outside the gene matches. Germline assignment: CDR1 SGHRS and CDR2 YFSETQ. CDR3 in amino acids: CASSPSGRALDEQFF. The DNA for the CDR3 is TGCGCCAGCAGCCCGAGCGGGAGGGCCCTCGATGAGCAGTTCTTC.

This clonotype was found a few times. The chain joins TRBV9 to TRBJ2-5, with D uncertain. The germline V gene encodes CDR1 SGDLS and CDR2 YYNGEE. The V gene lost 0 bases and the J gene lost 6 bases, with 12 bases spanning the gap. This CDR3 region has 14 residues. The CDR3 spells CASSVDGIWKTQYF. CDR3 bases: TGTGCCAGCAGCGTAGATGGTATTTGGAAGACCCAGTACTTC.

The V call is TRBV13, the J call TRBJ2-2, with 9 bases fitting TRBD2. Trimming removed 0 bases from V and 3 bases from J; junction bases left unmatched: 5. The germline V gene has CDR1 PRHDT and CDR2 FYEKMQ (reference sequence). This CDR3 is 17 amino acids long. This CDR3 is CASSLGLEREDTGELFF. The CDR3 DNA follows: TGTGCCAGCAGCTTAGGCCTGGAGCGGGAGGACACCGGGGAGCTGTTTTTT. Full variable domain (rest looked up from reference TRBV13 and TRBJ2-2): AAGVIQSPRHLIKEKRETATLKCYPIPRHDTVYWYQQGPGQDPQFLISFYEKMQSDKGSIPDRFSAQQFSDYHSELNMSSLELGDSALYFCASSLGLEREDTGELFFGEGSRLTVL.

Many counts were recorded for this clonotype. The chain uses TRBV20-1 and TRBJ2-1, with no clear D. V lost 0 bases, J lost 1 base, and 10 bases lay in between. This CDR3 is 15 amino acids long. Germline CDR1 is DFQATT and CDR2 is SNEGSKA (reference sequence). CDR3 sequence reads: CSARDPAKSYNEQFF. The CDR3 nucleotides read TGCAGTGCTAGAGATCCGGCGAAGTCCTACAATGAGCAGTTCTTC.

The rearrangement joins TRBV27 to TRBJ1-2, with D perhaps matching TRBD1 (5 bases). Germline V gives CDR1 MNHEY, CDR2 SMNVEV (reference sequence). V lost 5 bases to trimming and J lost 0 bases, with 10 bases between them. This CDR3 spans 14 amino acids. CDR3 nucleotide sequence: TGTGCCAGCAGTCCGCCGGGACCTAACTATGGCTACACCTTC. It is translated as CASSPPGPNYGYTF.

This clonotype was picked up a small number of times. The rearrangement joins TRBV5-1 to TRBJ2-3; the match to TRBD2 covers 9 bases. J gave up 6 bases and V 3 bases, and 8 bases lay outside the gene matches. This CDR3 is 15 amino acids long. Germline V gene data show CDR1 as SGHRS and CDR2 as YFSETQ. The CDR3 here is CASSSPGLASDTQYF. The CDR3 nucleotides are TGCGCCAGCAGCTCCCCGGGACTAGCCTCCGATACGCAGTATTTT.

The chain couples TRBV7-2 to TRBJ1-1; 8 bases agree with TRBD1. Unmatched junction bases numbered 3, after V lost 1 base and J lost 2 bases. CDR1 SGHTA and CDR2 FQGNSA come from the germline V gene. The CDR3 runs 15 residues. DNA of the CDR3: TGTGCCAGCAGCTTAGGGACAGGGATAAACACTGAAGCTTTCTTT. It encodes CASSLGTGINTEAFF.

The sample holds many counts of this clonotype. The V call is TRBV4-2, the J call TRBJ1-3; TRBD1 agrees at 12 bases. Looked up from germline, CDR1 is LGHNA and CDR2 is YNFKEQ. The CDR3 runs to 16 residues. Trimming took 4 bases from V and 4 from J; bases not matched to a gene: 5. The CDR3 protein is CASSLRDRGRGNTIYF. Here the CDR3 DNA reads TGTGCCAGCAGCCTACGGGACAGGGGGCGAGGAAACACCATATATTTT.

The CDR3 sequence is CASSLVTSGSSYEQYF. In DNA form, the CDR3 reads TGTGCCAGCAGCTTAGTTACGAGCGGGAGCTCCTACGAGCAGTACTTC. V gene TRBV7-8 combines with J gene TRBJ2-7, with TRBD2 matching over 8 bases. The J segment lost 0 bases and the V segment lost 1 base, leaving 5 bases of the junction unmatched. The germline V gene has CDR1 SGHVS and CDR2 FQNEAQ. This CDR3 has 16 amino acids.

CDR3 bases: TGCAGTGCTAGAGAAGGGGATTCACCCCTCCACTTT. Amino acid sequence: CSAREGDSPLHF. V and J are TRBV20-1 and TRBJ1-6, with D maybe TRBD1 (5 bases). Trimming shortened V by 0 bases and J by 8 bases, and 5 bases separated the two germline ends. The CDR3 totals 12 residues. The germline V gene has CDR1 DFQATT and CDR2 SNEGSKA (reference sequence).

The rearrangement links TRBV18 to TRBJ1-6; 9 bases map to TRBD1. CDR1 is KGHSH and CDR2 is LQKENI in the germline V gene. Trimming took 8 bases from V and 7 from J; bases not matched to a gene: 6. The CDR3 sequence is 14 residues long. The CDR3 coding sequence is TGTGCCAGCCATCCGGGACAGGGAAATTCACCCCTCCACTTT. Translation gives CASHPGQGNSPLHF.

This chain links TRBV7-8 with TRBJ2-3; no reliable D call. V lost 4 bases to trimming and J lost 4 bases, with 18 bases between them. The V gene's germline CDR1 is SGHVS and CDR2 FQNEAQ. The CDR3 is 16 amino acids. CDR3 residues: CASSWVLTGTADTQYF. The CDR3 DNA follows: TGTGCCAGCAGCTGGGTTCTTACTGGAACGGCAGATACGCAGTATTTT.

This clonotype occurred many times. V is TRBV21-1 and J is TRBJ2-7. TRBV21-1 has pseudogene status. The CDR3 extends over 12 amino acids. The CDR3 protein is CASRRRIYEQYV. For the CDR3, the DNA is TGTGCCAGCAGGCGGAGAATCTACGAGCAGTACGTC.

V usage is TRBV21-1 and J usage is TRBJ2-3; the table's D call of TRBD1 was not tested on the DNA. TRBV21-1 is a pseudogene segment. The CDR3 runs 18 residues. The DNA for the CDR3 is TGTGCCAGCAGCACCGGGGGGAGGCGGGACAGCGACACAGATACGCAGTATTTT. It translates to CASSTGGRRDSDTDTQYF.

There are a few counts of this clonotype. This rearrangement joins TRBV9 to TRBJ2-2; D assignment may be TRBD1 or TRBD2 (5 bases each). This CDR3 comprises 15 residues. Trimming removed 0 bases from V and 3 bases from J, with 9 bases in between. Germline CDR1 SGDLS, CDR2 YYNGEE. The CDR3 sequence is CASSVGGGYTGELFF. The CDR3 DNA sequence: TGTGCCAGCAGCGTAGGTGGGGGATACACCGGGGAGCTGTTTTTT.

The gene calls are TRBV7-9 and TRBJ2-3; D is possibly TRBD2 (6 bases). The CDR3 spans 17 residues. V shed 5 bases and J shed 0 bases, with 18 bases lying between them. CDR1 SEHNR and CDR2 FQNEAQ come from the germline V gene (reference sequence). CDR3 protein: CASSKPPTSHSTDTQYF. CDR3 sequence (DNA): TGTGCCAGCAGCAAGCCCCCGACTAGTCATAGCACAGATACGCAGTATTTT.

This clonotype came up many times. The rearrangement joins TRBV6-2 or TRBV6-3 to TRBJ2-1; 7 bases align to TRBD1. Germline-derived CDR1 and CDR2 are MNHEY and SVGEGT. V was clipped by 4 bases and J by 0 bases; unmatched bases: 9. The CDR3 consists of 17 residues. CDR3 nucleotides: TGTGCCAGCAGTTCCATCGGGACAGCGAGCTCCTACAATGAGCAGTTCTTC. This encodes CASSSIGTASSYNEQFF.

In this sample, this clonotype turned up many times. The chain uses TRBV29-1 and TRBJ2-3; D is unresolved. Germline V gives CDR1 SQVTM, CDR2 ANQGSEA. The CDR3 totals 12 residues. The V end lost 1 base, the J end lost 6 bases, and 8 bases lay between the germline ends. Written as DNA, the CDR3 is TGCAGCGTTGAAGTTAGTAGTGATACGCAGTATTTT. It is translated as CSVEVSSDTQYF.

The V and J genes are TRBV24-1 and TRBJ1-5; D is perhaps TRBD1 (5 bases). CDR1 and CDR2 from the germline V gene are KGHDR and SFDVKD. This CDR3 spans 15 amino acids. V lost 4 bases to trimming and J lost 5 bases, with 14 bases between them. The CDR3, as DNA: TGTGCCACCAGTGAGGGGGGATCGGGGGATCAGCCCCAGCATTTT. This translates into CATSEGGSGDQPQHF.

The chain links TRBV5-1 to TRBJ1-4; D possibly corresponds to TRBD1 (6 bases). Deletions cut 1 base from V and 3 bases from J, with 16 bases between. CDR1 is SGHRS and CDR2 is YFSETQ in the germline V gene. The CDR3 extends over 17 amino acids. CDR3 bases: TGCGCCAGCAGCTTGACAGGGCCCTCTGGGGCTAATGAAAAACTGTTTTTT. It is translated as CASSLTGPSGANEKLFF.

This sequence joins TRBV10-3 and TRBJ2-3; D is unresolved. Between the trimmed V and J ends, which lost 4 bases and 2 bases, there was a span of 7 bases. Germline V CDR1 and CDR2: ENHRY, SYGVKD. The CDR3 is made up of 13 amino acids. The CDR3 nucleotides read TGTGCCATCAGTGGCGCGGCCACAGATACGCAGTATTTT. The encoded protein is CAISGAATDTQYF.

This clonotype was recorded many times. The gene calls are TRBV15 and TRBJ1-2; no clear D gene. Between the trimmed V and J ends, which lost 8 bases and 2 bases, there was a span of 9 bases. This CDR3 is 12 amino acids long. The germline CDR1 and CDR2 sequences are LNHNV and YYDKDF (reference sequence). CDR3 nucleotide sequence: TGTGCCACCCGTTCCCGGAACTATGGCTACACCTTC. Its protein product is CATRSRNYGYTF.

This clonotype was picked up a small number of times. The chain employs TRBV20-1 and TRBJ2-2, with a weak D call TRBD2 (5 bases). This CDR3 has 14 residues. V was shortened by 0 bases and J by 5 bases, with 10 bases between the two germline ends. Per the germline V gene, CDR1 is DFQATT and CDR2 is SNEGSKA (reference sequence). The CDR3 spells CSARDARRTGELFF. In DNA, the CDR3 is TGCAGTGCTAGAGATGCCCGGAGGACCGGGGAGCTGTTTTTT.

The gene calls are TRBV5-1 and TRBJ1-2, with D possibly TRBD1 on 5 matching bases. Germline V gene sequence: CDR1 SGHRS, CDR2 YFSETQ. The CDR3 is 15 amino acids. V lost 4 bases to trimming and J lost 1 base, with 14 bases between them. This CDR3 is CASSPRDGVNYGYTF. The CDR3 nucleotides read TGCGCCAGCAGCCCCCGGGACGGAGTTAACTATGGCTACACCTTC.

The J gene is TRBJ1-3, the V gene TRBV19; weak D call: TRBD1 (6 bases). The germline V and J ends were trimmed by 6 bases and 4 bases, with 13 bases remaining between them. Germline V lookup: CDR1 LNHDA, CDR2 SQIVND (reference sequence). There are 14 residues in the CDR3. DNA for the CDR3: TGTGCCAGTAGCTTTACAGGGATCGGAAACACCATATATTTT. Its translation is CASSFTGIGNTIYF. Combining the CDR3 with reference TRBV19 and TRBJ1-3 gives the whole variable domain DGGITQSPKYLFRKEGQNVTLSCEQNLNHDAMYWYRQDPGQGLRLIYYSQIVNDFQKGDIAEGYSVSREKKESFPLTVTSAQKNPTAFYLCASSFTGIGNTIYFGEGSWLTVV.

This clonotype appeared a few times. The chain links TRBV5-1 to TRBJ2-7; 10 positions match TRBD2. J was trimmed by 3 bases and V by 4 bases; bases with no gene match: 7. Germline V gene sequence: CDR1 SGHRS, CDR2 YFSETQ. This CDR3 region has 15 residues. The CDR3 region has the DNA TGCGCCAGCAGCGTGACTAGCGGGTCAGTCTACGAGCAGTACTTC. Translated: CASSVTSGSVYEQYF.

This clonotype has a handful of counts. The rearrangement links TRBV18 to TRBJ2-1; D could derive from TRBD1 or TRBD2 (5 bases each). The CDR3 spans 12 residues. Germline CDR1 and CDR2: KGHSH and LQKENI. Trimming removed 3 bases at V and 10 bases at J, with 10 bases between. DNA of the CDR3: TGTGCCAGCTCACCGGGGGTCTGGGAGCAGTTCTTC. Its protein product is CASSPGVWEQFF.

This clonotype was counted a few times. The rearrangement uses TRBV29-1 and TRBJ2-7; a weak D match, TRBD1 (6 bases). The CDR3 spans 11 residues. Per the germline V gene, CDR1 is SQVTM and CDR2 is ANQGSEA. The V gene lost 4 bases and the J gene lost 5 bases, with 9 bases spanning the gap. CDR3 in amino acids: CSVGTADEQYV. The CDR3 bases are TGCAGCGTTGGGACAGCGGACGAGCAGTACGTC.

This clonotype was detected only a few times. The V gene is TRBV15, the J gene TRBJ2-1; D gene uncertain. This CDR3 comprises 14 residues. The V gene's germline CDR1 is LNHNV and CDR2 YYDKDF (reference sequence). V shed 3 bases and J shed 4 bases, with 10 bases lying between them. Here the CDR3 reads CATSSNPPYNEQFF. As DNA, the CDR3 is TGTGCCACCAGCAGTAACCCTCCTTACAATGAGCAGTTCTTC.